These T cell receptor beta chains were read from a single sample in a study of low-dose radiotherapy and immunotherapy resistance in tumors. TCRdb re-called the reads with MiXCR, one entry per CDR3 protein. Of 40,000 or so distinct CDR3 sequences listed, around 20% are singletons. The sequencing here drew on PBMCs, taken after low-dose radiotherapy plus immunotherapy. The receptors shown here come from a female donor with ovarian cancer. The CDR3 runs from the conserved cysteine through the conserved F or W. A D gene is named only where the DNA matches it firmly. The size entry is marked missing in some rows and otherwise reads once, few, many or a size class.

v_gene	j_gene	d_gene	abundance	CDR3aa	CDR3nt
TRBV28	TRBJ1-2	NA	NA	CASSSLQIGGSNNYGYTF	TGTGCCAGCAGCAGTTTACAGATAGGGGGTAGTAATAACTATGGCTACACCTTC
TRBV18	TRBJ1-2	NA	few	CASSPPSKGGYGYTF	TGTGCCAGCTCACCCCCAAGCAAAGGGGGCTATGGCTACACCTTC
TRBV9	TRBJ2-1	NA	many	CASSVLQYGNEQFF	TGTGCCAGCAGCGTTTTACAGTACGGGAATGAGCAGTTCTTC
TRBV20-1	TRBJ1-2	NA	many	CSALSGDYGYTF	TGCAGTGCCTTATCGGGGGACTATGGCTACACCTTC
TRBV6-1	TRBJ1-2	NA	few	CASSYPRQAPYGYTF	TGTGCCAGCAGTTACCCCAGACAGGCCCCCTATGGCTACACCTTC
TRBV7-2	TRBJ2-2	TRBD2	NA	CASSRRRLAGLNTGELFF	TGTGCCAGCAGCCGAAGACGACTAGCGGGACTAAACACCGGGGAGCTGTTTTTT
TRBV28	TRBJ2-2	NA	many	CGARLNTGELFF	TGTGGGGCACGACTAAACACCGGGGAGCTGTTTTTT
TRBV27	TRBJ1-5	TRBD1	NA	CASSLFGQGINQPQHF	TGTGCCAGCAGTTTATTTGGACAGGGGATTAATCAGCCCCAGCATTTT
TRBV4-1	TRBJ2-1	TRBD2	once	CASSQAIPGLAGYNEQFF	TGTGCCAGCAGCCAAGCAATCCCGGGACTAGCGGGGTACAATGAGCAGTTCTTC
TRBV6-2/TRBV6-3	TRBJ2-3	TRBD2	many	CASTRGTSGGTDTQYF	TGTGCCAGCACTCGAGGGACTAGCGGGGGCACAGATACGCAGTATTTT
TRBV7-9	TRBJ2-3	NA	NA	CASSLVLAGTDTQYF	TGTGCCAGCAGCTTAGTTCTGGCGGGCACAGATACGCAGTATTTT
TRBV4-1	TRBJ1-4	NA	many	CASSQARGATNEKLFF	TGCGCCAGCAGCCAAGCCCGGGGGGCAACTAATGAAAAACTGTTTTTT
TRBV6-5	TRBJ1-1	NA	NA	CASIATGEAFF	TGTGCCAGCATTGCTACAGGGGAAGCTTTCTTT
TRBV7-9	TRBJ2-3	NA	many	CASSFSLGALGTQYF	TGTGCCAGCAGCTTCTCACTAGGGGCCCTAGGTACGCAGTATTTT
TRBV5-1	TRBJ2-1	TRBD2	NA	CASSLSLAGTYNEQFF	TGCGCCAGCAGCTTGAGTCTAGCGGGAACCTACAATGAGCAGTTCTTC